Shown below are 21 T cell receptor beta chains from a single sample sequenced in a study of shared clonotypes between healthy human individuals. Assay used: immunoSEQ multiplex PCR; TCRdb lists only in-frame clones, some missing. The repertoire holds about 2.3 million clones, with approximately 95% as singletons. The material sequenced was naive CD4+ T cells from PBMCs. Subset indicated: CD45RA+ positively selected. The receptors were sampled from a young man in good health. Some clones in this sample may be carry-over from other donors' samples.

Note on this clone: Other DNA sequences in this specimen translate into the identical CDR3. The chain links TRBV5-1 to TRBJ2-2; TRBD2 matches at 11 bases. CDR3 length: 16 residues. Germline loops: CDR1 SGHRS, CDR2 YFSETQ. V shed 3 bases, J shed 5 bases, and the junction held 6 bases outside the gene matches. The CDR3 DNA reads TGCGCCAGCAGCTATCTAGCGGGAGGCAGAACCGGGGAGCTGTTTTTT. This encodes CASSYLAGGRTGELFF.

The rearrangement links TRBV19 to TRBJ2-3, with unresolved D. The V and J ends lost 5 bases and 2 bases respectively, with 11 bases between them. The germline V gene has CDR1 LNHDA and CDR2 SQIVND (reference sequence). The CDR3 extends over 14 amino acids. CDR3 amino acids: CASSSARTTDTQYF. CDR3 nucleotide sequence: TGTGCCAGTAGTTCCGCGCGAACCACAGATACGCAGTATTTT.

The chain recombines TRBV5-1 with TRBJ1-1, with TRBD1 matching 7 bases. Germline CDR1 SGHRS, CDR2 YFSETQ. V shed 2 bases and J 1 base; nucleotides not matched to a gene: 5. The CDR3 contains 15 residues. The CDR3 here is CASSFTGDQNTEAFF. The DNA of the CDR3 is TGCGCCAGCAGCTTCACAGGGGATCAGAACACTGAAGCTTTCTTT.

V and J are TRBV5-6 and TRBJ2-7; 9 bases map to TRBD2. The trim removed 4 bases at V and 5 bases at J, leaving 4 bases unmatched. CDR1 SGHDT and CDR2 YYEEEE come from the germline V gene. This CDR3 is built from 13 residues. The chain's CDR3 is CASSAGTSNEQYF. DNA for the CDR3: TGTGCCAGCAGCGCCGGGACTAGCAACGAGCAGTACTTC.

V usage is TRBV7-9 and J usage is TRBJ2-3; tentatively, D is TRBD2 (5 bases). This CDR3 has 15 residues. The V end lost 5 bases, the J end lost 0 bases, and 12 bases lay between the germline ends. Germline CDR1 reads SEHNR; CDR2 reads FQNEAQ (reference sequence). The CDR3 DNA reads TGTGCCAGCAGCGAGAGACTACCTAGCACAGATACGCAGTATTTT. Protein sequence: CASSERLPSTDTQYF.

The chain uses TRBV5-1 and TRBJ2-2; the D is unclear. V lost 0 bases and J lost 1, with 10 bases in between. The CDR3 consists of 16 residues. CDR1 is SGHRS and CDR2 is YFSETQ in the germline V gene. CDR3 in amino acids: CASSLEGFLNTGELFF. The DNA for the CDR3 is TGCGCCAGCAGCTTGGAAGGGTTTCTGAACACCGGGGAGCTGTTTTTT.

The chain links TRBV27 to TRBJ2-1, with 7 positions matching TRBD2. CDR3 length equals 15 residues. The germline CDR1 and CDR2 sequences are MNHEY and SMNVEV (reference sequence). With 6 bases clipped from V and 8 bases from J, the junction kept 13 bases outside the gene matches. In DNA form, the CDR3 reads TGTGCCAGCAGACCCATCTGGTGGGAGGGCGATGAGCAGTTCTTC. This gives the protein CASRPIWWEGDEQFF.

V gene TRBV28 combines with J gene TRBJ2-5, with D possibly being TRBD2 (7 bases). The CDR3 is made up of 16 amino acids. Trimming left V 1 base short and J 0 bases short, with 12 bases between. CDR1 is MDHEN, CDR2 SYDVKM, per germline. The CDR3 region is CASSLLGRGYQETQYF. Written as DNA, the CDR3 is TGTGCCAGCAGTTTATTGGGGAGGGGGTACCAAGAGACCCAGTACTTC. Full variable domain (missing parts from reference TRBV28 and TRBJ2-5): DVKVTQSSRYLVKRTGEKVFLECVQDMDHENMFWYRQDPGLGLRLIYFSYDVKMKEKGDIPEGYSVSREKKERFSLILESASTNQTSMYLCASSLLGRGYQETQYFGPGTRLLVL.

The chain recombines TRBV7-2 with TRBJ2-1; D may be TRBD1 or TRBD2 (5 bases each). CDR1 SGHTA and CDR2 FQGNSA come from the germline V gene. CDR3 length: 15 amino acids. V was cut by 5 bases and J by 0 bases, with 11 bases left in between. The CDR3 DNA follows: TGTGCCAGCAGCCGGGGCTGGAGCTCCTACAATGAGCAGTTCTTC. Translation: CASSRGWSSYNEQFF.

This clone has a single count. Relative to the germline gene, one junction end is altered; a read error may explain this. V usage is TRBV29-1 and J usage is TRBJ2-3; tentatively, D is TRBD1 (6 bases). Per germline, CDR1 SQVTM and CDR2 ANQGSEA. The CDR3 loop spans 13 amino acids. CDR3 region: CSVEGTSTDTQYF. The CDR3 DNA reads as TGCAGCGTGGAAGGGACATCCACAGATACGCAGTATTTT.

This clone was seen a single time. This chain links TRBV15 with TRBJ2-4, with 13 bases lining up with TRBD2. This CDR3 spans 19 amino acids. Unmatched junction bases numbered 8, after V lost 2 bases and J lost 1 base. From germline, CDR1 is LNHNV and CDR2 YYDKDF (reference sequence). CDR3 DNA: TGTGCCACCAGCAGACTAGGACTAGCGGGAGCGGACGCCAAAAACATTCAGTACTTC. Protein product: CATSRLGLAGADAKNIQYF.

V usage is TRBV28 and J usage is TRBJ2-6; D possibly corresponds to TRBD1 (6 bases). The CDR3 spans 19 residues. V lost 5 bases and J 0 bases, leaving 20 bases between the germline ends. The germline V gene has CDR1 MDHEN and CDR2 SYDVKM. CDR3 protein: CASSPSKLGQPSGANVLTF. The DNA for the CDR3 is TGTGCCAGCAGTCCCTCCAAGCTCGGACAGCCCTCTGGGGCCAACGTCCTGACTTTC.

The chain employs TRBV10-3 and TRBJ2-2; D is possibly TRBD1 (5 bases). The CDR3 is 15 residues long. The V gene lost 3 bases and the J gene lost 4 bases, with 12 bases spanning the gap. Germline V gene data show CDR1 as ENHRY and CDR2 as SYGVKD. CDR3 in amino acids: CAISDRDSSTGELFF. The CDR3 DNA sequence: TGTGCCATCAGTGACAGGGATTCGAGCACCGGGGAGCTGTTTTTT.

The chain has TRBV11-1 and TRBJ1-1, with D tentatively TRBD1 (6 bases). Between the trimmed V and J ends, which lost 5 bases and 1 base, there was a span of 11 bases. Germline V gene sequence: CDR1 SGHAT, CDR2 FQDESV (reference sequence). CDR3 length: 14 residues. This CDR3 is CASSRQERNTEAFF. Here the CDR3 DNA reads TGTGCCAGCAGCCGACAGGAGAGGAACACTGAAGCTTTCTTT.

The chain joins TRBV7-9 to TRBJ2-5, with D possibly being TRBD1 (5 bases). CDR1 is SEHNR, CDR2 FQNEAQ, per germline (reference sequence). Trimming stripped 5 bases from V and 1 base from J, with 14 bases between. CDR3 size: 15 residues. The CDR3 DNA sequence: TGTGCCAGCAGCACAACAGGCAGCCTCCAAGAGACCCAGTACTTC. Amino acid sequence: CASSTTGSLQETQYF.

This clone came up once. Additional DNA sequences in this sample encode the identical CDR3. The chain carries TRBV5-1 and TRBJ2-1; 8 nucleotides agree with TRBD1. The V and J ends lost 2 bases and 4 bases, in that order; junction bases with no gene match: 2. This CDR3 contains 14 residues. The germline V gene has CDR1 SGHRS and CDR2 YFSETQ. The CDR3 is CASSFGTGYNEQFF. As DNA, the CDR3 is TGCGCCAGCAGCTTCGGGACAGGTTACAATGAGCAGTTCTTC.

The chain joins TRBV2 to TRBJ2-3, with D unclear. The ends were cut back, 6 bases at V and 0 bases at J, with 4 bases in the middle. From germline, CDR1 is SNHLY and CDR2 FYNNEI. The CDR3 spans 12 residues. CDR3 bases: TGTGCCAGCAGGTCTAGCACAGATACGCAGTATTTT. Its translation: CASRSSTDTQYF.

The chain is built from TRBV19 and TRBJ2-7; 8 bases are a match to TRBD2. CDR3 length: 15 residues. With V trimmed by 6 bases and J by 1 base, 8 bases remained unmatched. Germline CDR1 reads LNHDA; CDR2 reads SQIVND (reference sequence). CDR3 in DNA: TGTGCCAGTAGACCCGGGACTAGTTTGTCCTACGAGCAGTACTTC. Its translation: CASRPGTSLSYEQYF.

CDR3 bases: TGTGCCAGCAGTATATCGTGGGTCCGGGACAGGGAGGACTATGGCTACACCTTC. Translation: CASSISWVRDREDYGYTF. The chain couples TRBV28 to TRBJ1-2; 9 bases map to TRBD1. There are 18 residues in the CDR3. Germline lookup yields CDR1 MDHEN and CDR2 SYDVKM. V dropped 5 bases and J dropped 3; count of bases not matched to a gene: 16.

The chain couples TRBV14 to TRBJ1-2, with D unresolved. The germline V gene encodes CDR1 SGHDN and CDR2 FVKESK. The CDR3 is 13 residues long. The V gene lost 4 bases and the J gene lost 6 bases, with 12 bases spanning the gap. The CDR3 DNA is TGTGCCAGCAGCCCCTCCCGGGAAAATGGCTACACCTTC. The encoded protein is CASSPSRENGYTF.

About this clone itself: Other nucleotide sequences in the sample specify the same CDR3. The rearrangement joins TRBV18 to TRBJ1-1; D is ambiguous. CDR1 and CDR2 from the germline V gene are KGHSH and LQKENI. CDR3 length equals 13 residues. V was clipped by 3 bases and J by 3 bases, with 8 bases between them. CDR3 region: CASSPNRDTEAFF. The CDR3 DNA reads as TGTGCCAGCTCACCGAACAGAGACACTGAAGCTTTCTTT.